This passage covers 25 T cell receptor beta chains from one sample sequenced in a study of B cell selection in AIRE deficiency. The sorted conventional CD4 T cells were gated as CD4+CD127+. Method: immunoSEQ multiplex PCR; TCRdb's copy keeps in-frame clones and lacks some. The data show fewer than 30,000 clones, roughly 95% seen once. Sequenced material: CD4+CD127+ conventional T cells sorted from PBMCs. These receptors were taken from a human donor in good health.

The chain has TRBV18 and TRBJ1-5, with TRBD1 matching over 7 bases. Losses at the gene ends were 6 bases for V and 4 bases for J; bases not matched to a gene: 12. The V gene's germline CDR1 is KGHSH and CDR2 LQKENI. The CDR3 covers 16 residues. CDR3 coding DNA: TGTGCCAGCTCTTTGGGAACAGGGGCACGGAATCAGCCCCAGCATTTT. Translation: CASSLGTGARNQPQHF.

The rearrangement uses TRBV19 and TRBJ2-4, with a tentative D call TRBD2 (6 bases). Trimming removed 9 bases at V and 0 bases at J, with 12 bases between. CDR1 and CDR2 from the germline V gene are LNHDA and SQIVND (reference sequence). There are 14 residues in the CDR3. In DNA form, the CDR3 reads TGTGCCAGCTTGGGGGGTTTAGCCAAAAACATTCAGTACTTC. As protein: CASLGGLAKNIQYF.

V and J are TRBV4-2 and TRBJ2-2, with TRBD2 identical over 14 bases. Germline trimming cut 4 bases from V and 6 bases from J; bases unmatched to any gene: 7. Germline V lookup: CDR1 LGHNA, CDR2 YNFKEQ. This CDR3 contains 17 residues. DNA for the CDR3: TGTGCCAGCAGCCGTCGACTAGCGGGGGGGGCGGCCGGGGAGCTGTTTTTT. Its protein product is CASSRRLAGGAAGELFF.

This CDR3 reads CASSPVGQPGNTIYF. The CDR3 nucleotides are TGTGCCAGCAGCCCCGTGGGGCAGCCGGGAAACACCATATATTTT. This chain uses TRBV4-2 with TRBJ1-3, with D possibly being TRBD1 (5 bases). Germline values: CDR1 LGHNA, CDR2 YNFKEQ. CDR3 length: 15 residues. Trimming cost V 4 bases and J 4 bases, with 14 bases left between them.

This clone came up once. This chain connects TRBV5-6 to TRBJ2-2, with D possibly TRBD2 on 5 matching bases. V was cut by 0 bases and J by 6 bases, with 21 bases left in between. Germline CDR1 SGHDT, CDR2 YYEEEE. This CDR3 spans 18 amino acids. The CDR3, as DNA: TGTGCCAGCAGCTTGGCGAAGCGGCCTAGCCATACCTCCGGGGAGCTGTTTTTT. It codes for CASSLAKRPSHTSGELFF.

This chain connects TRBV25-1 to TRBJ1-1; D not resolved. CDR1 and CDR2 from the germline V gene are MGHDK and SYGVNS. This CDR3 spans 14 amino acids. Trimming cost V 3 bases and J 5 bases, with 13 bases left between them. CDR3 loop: CASSEREGGTEAFF. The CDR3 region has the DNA TGTGCCAGCAGTGAGCGTGAGGGAGGGACTGAAGCTTTCTTT.

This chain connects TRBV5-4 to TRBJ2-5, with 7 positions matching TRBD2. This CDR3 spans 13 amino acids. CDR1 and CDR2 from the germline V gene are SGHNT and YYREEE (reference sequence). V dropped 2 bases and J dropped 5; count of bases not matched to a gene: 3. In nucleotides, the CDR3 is TGTGCCAGCAGCTTCCGGGGAGGGGAGACCCAGTACTTC. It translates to CASSFRGGETQYF.

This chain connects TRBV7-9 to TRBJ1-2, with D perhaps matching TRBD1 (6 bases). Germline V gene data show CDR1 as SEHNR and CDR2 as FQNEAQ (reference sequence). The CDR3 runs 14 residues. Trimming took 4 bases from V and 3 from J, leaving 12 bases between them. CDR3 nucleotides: TGTGCCAGCAGCTCCTTAAGGGGGGACTATGGCTACACCTTC. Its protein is CASSSLRGDYGYTF.

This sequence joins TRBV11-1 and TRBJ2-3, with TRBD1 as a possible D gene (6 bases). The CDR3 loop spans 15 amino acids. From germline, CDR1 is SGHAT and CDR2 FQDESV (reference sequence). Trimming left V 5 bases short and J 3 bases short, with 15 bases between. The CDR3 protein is CASSRQAVGTDTQYF. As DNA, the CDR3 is TGTGCCAGCAGCCGACAGGCCGTCGGAACAGATACGCAGTATTTT.

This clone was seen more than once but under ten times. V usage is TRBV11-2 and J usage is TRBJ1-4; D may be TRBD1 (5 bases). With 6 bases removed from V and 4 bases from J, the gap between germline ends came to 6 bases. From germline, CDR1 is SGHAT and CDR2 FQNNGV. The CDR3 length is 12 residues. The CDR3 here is CASRGRNEKLFF. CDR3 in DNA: TGTGCCAGCAGGGGGCGTAATGAAAAACTGTTTTTT.

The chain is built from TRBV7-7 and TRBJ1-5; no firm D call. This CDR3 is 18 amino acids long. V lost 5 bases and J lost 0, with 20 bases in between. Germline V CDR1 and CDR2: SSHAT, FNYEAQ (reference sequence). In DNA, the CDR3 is TGTGCCAGCAGCGCCCAGGCGAGATTGGAGTATAGCAATCAGCCCCAGCATTTT. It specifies CASSAQARLEYSNQPQHF.

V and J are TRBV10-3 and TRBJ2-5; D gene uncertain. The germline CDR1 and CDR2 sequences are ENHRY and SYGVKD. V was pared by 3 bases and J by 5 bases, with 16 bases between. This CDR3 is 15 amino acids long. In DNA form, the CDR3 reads TGTGCCATCAGTGAATCGGCAGCCGGATGGGAGACCCAGTACTTC. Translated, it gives CAISESAAGWETQYF.

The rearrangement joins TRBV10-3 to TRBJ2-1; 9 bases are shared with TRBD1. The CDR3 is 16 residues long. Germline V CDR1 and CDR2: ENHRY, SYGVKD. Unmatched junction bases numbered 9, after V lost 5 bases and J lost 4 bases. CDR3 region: CAISSGTGRYYNEQFF. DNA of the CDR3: TGTGCCATCAGTTCAGGGACAGGGCGATATTACAATGAGCAGTTCTTC.

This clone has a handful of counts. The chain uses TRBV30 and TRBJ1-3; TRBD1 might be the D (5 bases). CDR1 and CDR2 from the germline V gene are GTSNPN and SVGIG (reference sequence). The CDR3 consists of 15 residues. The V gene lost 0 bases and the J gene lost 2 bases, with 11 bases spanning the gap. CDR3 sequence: CAWSVGGAAGNTIYF. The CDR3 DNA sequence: TGTGCCTGGAGTGTAGGAGGGGCGGCTGGAAACACCATATATTTT.

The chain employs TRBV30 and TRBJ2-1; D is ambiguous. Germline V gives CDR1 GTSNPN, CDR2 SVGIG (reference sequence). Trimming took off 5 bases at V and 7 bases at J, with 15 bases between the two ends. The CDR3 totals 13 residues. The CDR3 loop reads CAWDSSQDNEQFF. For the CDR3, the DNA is TGTGCCTGGGACTCTAGTCAGGATAATGAGCAGTTCTTC.

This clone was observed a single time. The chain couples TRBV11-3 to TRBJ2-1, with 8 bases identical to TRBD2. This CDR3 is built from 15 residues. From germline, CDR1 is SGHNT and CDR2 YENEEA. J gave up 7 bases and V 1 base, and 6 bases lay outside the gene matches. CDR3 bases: TGTGCCAGCAGCTTAGTAGTAGCGGGGAGGAATGAGCAGTTCTTC. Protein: CASSLVVAGRNEQFF.

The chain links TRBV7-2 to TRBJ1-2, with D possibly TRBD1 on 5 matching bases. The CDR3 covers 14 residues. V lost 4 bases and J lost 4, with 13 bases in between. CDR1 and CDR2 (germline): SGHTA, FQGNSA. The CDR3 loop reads CASSSPGRSYGYTF. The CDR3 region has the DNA TGTGCCAGCAGCTCACCGGGACGGTCCTATGGCTACACCTTC.

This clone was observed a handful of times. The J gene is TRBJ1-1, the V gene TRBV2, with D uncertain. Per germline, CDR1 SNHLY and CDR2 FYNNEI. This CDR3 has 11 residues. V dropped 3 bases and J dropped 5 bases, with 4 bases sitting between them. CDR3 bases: TGTGCCAGCAGTGATCGGACTGAAGCTTTCTTT. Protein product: CASSDRTEAFF.

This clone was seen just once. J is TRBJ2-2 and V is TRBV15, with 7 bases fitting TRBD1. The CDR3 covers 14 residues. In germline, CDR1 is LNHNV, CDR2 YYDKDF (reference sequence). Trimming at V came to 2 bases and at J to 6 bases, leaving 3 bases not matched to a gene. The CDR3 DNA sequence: TGTGCCACCAGCAGACAGACAGGGCCCGGGGAGCTGTTTTTT. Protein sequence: CATSRQTGPGELFF.

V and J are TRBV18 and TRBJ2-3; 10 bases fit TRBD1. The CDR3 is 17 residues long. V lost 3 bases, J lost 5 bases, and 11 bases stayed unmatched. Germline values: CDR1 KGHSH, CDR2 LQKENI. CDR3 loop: CASSPMDRGAGVDTQYF. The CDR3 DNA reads TGTGCCAGCTCACCTATGGACAGGGGGGCCGGAGTAGATACGCAGTATTTT. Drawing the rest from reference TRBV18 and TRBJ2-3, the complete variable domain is NAGVMQNPRHLVRRRGQEARLRCSPMKGHSHVYWYRQLPEEGLKFMVYLQKENIIDESGMPKERFSAEFPKEGPSILRIQQVVRGDSAAYFCASSPMDRGAGVDTQYFGPGTRLTVL.

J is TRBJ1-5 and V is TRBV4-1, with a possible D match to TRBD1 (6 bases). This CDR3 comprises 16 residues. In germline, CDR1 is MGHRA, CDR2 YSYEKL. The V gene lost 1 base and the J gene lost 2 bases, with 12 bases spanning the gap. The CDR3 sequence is CASSQVRRGGNQPQHF. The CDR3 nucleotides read TGCGCCAGCAGCCAAGTGCGCAGGGGAGGCAATCAGCCCCAGCATTTT.

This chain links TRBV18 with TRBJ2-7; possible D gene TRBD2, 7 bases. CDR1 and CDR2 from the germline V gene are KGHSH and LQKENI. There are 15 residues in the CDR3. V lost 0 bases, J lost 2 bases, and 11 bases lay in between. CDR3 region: CASSPPTGRAYEQYF. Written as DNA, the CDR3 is TGTGCCAGCTCACCACCAACAGGGAGGGCCTACGAGCAGTACTTC.

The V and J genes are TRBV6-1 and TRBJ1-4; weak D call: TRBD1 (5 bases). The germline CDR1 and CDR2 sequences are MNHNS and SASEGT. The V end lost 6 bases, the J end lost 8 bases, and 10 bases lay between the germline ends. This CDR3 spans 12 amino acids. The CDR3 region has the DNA TGTGCCAGCAGCCAGGGAGGGGAAAAACTGTTTTTT. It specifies CASSQGGEKLFF.

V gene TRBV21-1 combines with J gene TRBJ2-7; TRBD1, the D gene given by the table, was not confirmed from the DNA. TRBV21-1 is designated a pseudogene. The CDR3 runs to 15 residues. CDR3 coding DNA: TGTGCCAGCAGCAAAGAGACAGGGAGACGCTACGAGCAGTACTTC. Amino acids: CASSKETGRRYEQYF.

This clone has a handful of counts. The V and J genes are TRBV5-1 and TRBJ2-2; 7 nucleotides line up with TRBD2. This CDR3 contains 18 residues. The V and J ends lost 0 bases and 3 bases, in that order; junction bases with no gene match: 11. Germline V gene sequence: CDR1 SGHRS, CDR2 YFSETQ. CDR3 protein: CASSLEAWRESDTGELFF. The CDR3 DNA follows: TGCGCCAGCAGCTTGGAAGCTTGGCGGGAGTCGGACACCGGGGAGCTGTTTTTT.